This is a list of T cell receptor beta chains from one sample in a study of CD8 T cells in ankylosing spondylitis. TCRdb redid the calling of the 5' RACE reads with MiXCR, one entry per CDR3 protein. This sample has under 250,000 distinct CDR3 sequences; 7.3% occur once, and the top ten carry about 14%. The specimen sequenced was blood, either unsorted or a sorted T cell fraction (not recorded which). The receptors were gathered from a male donor with ankylosing spondylitis. The CDR3 runs from the conserved cysteine through the conserved F or W. The order of the fields is J gene, clone size, V gene, D gene, CDR3 protein, CDR3 DNA. The D gene is left open where the match is weak. The size field reads once, few or many counts, or a class when the clone is expanded.

>TRBJ2-3|many|TRBV7-9|-
CASSLENSDTQYF
TGTGCCAGCAGCTTAGAAAACTCTGATACGCAGTATTTT
>TRBJ1-1|many|TRBV4-3|TRBD1
CASSRQGFTEAFF
TGCGCCAGCAGCCGACAGGGCTTCACTGAAGCTTTCTTT
>TRBJ2-7|few|TRBV7-9|-
CASSLAEMREQYF
TGTGCCAGCAGCCTCGCTGAGATGCGAGAGCAGTACTTC
>TRBJ2-7|many|TRBV27|-
CASSLSPDYEQYF
TGTGCCAGCAGTTTGTCCCCCGACTACGAGCAGTACTTC
>TRBJ1-2|many|TRBV11-1|-
CASSFTDVGIYGYTF
TGTGCCAGCAGCTTTACCGACGTAGGCATCTATGGCTACACCTTC
>TRBJ2-3|many|TRBV7-9|TRBD1
CASGNRGRPDTQYF
TGTGCCAGCGGCAACAGGGGGCGGCCAGATACGCAGTATTTT
>TRBJ2-3|many|TRBV12-3/TRBV12-4|-
CASSQGVVSPDTQYF
TGTGCCAGCAGCCAAGGGGTAGTAAGTCCAGATACGCAGTATTTT
>TRBJ2-2|many|TRBV9|-
CASSVSNTGELFF
TGTGCCAGCAGCGTGAGTAACACCGGGGAGCTGTTTTTT
>TRBJ2-7|many|TRBV27|-
CASRHGTSGSYEQYF
TGTGCCAGCAGGCATGGGACCTCGGGCTCCTACGAGCAGTACTTC
>TRBJ2-3|few|TRBV7-9|TRBD2
CASAWGGGPTLTDTQYF
TGTGCCTCCGCGTGGGGGGGAGGCCCCACTCTCACAGATACGCAGTATTTT
>TRBJ2-5|many|TRBV12-3/TRBV12-4|-
CASSPTGTEETQYF
TGTGCCAGCAGCCCAACAGGGACCGAAGAGACCCAGTACTTC
>TRBJ1-1|many|TRBV7-2|-
CASSLALKGEAFF
TGTGCCAGCAGCTTAGCCCTGAAGGGTGAAGCTTTCTTT
>TRBJ1-2|few|TRBV18|-
CASSPPKGLGYGYTF
TGTGCCAGCTCACCACCGAAGGGGCTTGGTTATGGCTACACCTTC
>TRBJ2-1|few|TRBV7-8|TRBD2
CASSLSVSGGVDLYNEQFF
TGTGCCAGCAGCTTATCGGTTAGCGGGGGGGTGGACTTATACAATGAGCAGTTCTTC
>TRBJ2-2|many|TRBV20-1|-
CSATGRRNTGELFF
TGCAGTGCAACGGGACGGCGGAACACCGGGGAGCTGTTTTTT
>TRBJ2-1|many|TRBV5-1|-
CASSFGMSSYNEQFF
TGCGCCAGCAGCTTTGGGATGAGCTCCTACAATGAGCAGTTCTTC
>TRBJ2-1|many|TRBV6-1|TRBD1
CASSGGTGGYNNEQFF
TGTGCCAGCAGTGGGGGGACAGGGGGCTATAACAATGAGCAGTTCTTC